The entry that follows covers one T cell receptor beta chain sequence. The antigen is undetermined. The entry originates in a study of cytomegalovirus exposure and HLA in healthy donors. Study findings and constraints: Reportedly, diagnosis of cytomegalovirus status by the classifier showed high specificity and sensitivity.

Germline values: CDR1 SNHLY, CDR2 FYNNEI. Trimming cost V 1 base and J 1 base; bases outside gene matches: 1. The CDR3 length is 15 residues. The PCR contained 60 Vbeta and 13 Jbeta primers. TCRdb's copy holds only in-frame clones and misses some; the assay was immunoSEQ multiplex PCR. Altogether about 110,000 clones are present, about 70% being singletons, with the ten largest covering around 0.95%. The origin of this receptor is a woman aged 30 to 39 in good health and CMV-seronegative. The chain uses TRBV2 and TRBJ2-5, with 9 bases identical to TRBD2. The sample consisted of PBMCs. CDR3 amino acids: CASSEEAGGQETQYF. DNA of the CDR3: TGTGCCAGCAGTGAAGAAGCGGGGGGCCAAGAGACCCAGTACTTC.